This entry describes one T cell receptor (beta chain). This sample is part of a study of blood T cells in healthy people across ages. A second roughly 6 to 12 cycle PCR used barcoded and J-beta primers. MiXCR was run by TCRdb on the 5' RACE reads, yielding one entry per CDR3 protein. Among about 640,000 distinct CDR3 sequences listed, around three fifths were seen once. CDR3 size: 15 residues. Germline-derived CDR1 and CDR2 are SGHDT and YYEEEE. The ends were cut back, 1 base at V and 0 bases at J, with 11 bases in the middle. J is TRBJ2-7 and V is TRBV5-6; D ambiguous. The sequence was obtained from a man aged 55 to 70 in good health. What was sequenced was blood. The CDR3 here is CASSLTQAYSYEQYF. The DNA for the CDR3 is TGTGCCAGCAGCTTGACTCAGGCATACTCCTACGAGCAGTACTTC. The full variable domain, rest sourced from reference TRBV5-6 and TRBJ2-7, is DAGVTQSPTHLIKTRGQQVTLRCSPKSGHDTVSWYQQALGQGPQFIFQYYEEEERQRGNFPDRFSGHQFPNYSSELNVNALLLGDSALYLCASSLTQAYSYEQYFGPGTRLTVT.